This T cell receptor beta chain was retrieved from a study of lymphopenia after photon versus proton radiotherapy. A remark on this clone: Antigen unknown.

TCRdb's table, derived via immunoSEQ multiplex PCR, lists solely in-frame clones and lacks some. The sample yields about 160,000 clones, 75% to 90% seen once. The CDR3 has 17 residues. J lost 0 bases, V lost 5 bases, and 12 bases had no gene match. The germline gives CDR1 MNHEY, CDR2 SMNVEV (reference sequence). Findings and caveats of the study: Better survival with proton therapy was suggested as possible, not demonstrated. Under photons, naive T cells and diversity fell while effector/memory populations rose.

This TCR came from a middle-aged man with gastric cancer. Specimen: peripheral blood, collected from a patient treated with photon-based radiotherapy. The chain couples TRBV27 to TRBJ1-1; 7 bases are shared with TRBD1. The CDR3 DNA sequence: TGTGCCAGCAGTCCACGACAGGGATTCGGGATGAACACTGAAGCTTTCTTT. Its protein product is CASSPRQGFGMNTEAFF.